Each of the 6 T cell receptor beta chains below was sequenced from the same sample in a study of T cells in Graves' hyperthyroidism and ophthalmopathy. TCR beta CDR3 sequences were amplified from RNA transcripts. The primer set for the first-round RT-PCR of the TCR CDR3 was HTBI. MiXCR was run by TCRdb on the multiplex PCR reads, yielding one entry per CDR3 protein. The sample includes hundreds of thousands of distinct CDR3 sequences, about a sixth of them seen just once. The source material was blood. The receptors stem from a young woman with Graves' hyperthyroidism.

In this sample, this clonotype turned up many times. In DNA, the CDR3 is TGCAGTGCTAGCAGGCTAGCGGCGGCCTACGAGCAGTACTTC. This gives the protein CSASRLAAAYEQYF. J is TRBJ2-7 and V is TRBV20-1; TRBD2 matches at 7 bases. Germline CDR1 DFQATT, CDR2 SNEGSKA (reference sequence). The V and J ends lost 3 bases and 2 bases, in that order; junction bases with no gene match: 7. The CDR3 is 14 amino acids.

In its sample, this clonotype was seen a few times. The CDR3 DNA reads as TGCGCCAGCAGCCCAAAAACTAGCGGGAGGAATGAGCAGTTCTTC. Translation: CASSPKTSGRNEQFF. V is TRBV5-1 and J is TRBJ2-1; 12 bases agree with TRBD2. With 4 bases clipped from V and 7 bases from J, the junction kept 6 bases outside the gene matches. Per germline, CDR1 SGHRS and CDR2 YFSETQ. This CDR3 spans 15 amino acids.

This clonotype turned up a few times. The V gene is TRBV6-1, the J gene TRBJ2-2; D remains unclear. Looked up from germline, CDR1 is MNHNS and CDR2 is SASEGT. The V end was cut by 6 bases, the J end by 5 bases, with 16 bases between. This CDR3 is built from 15 residues. The CDR3 sequence: CASRRSGSLTGELFF. In DNA, the CDR3 is TGTGCCAGCAGAAGATCCGGGTCCCTGACCGGGGAGCTGTTTTTT.

This clonotype was counted a few times. The genes are TRBV7-8 and TRBJ1-2; 7 positions agree with TRBD1. CDR1 is SGHVS, CDR2 FQNEAQ, per germline. This CDR3 has 15 residues. Losses at the gene ends were 5 bases for V and 4 bases for J; bases not matched to a gene: 10. The CDR3 region has the DNA TGTGCCAGCAGCGCCGCTCAGGGGGTCGGCTATGGCTACACCTTC. Its protein product is CASSAAQGVGYGYTF. Complete variable domain (other parts from reference TRBV7-8 and TRBJ1-2): GAGVSQSPRYKVAKRGQDVALRCDPISGHVSLFWYQQALGQGPEFLTYFQNEAQLDKSGLPSDRFFAERPEGSVSTLKIQRTQQEDSAVYLCASSAAQGVGYGYTFGSGTRLTVV.

This clonotype was picked up many times. The CDR3 DNA is TGTGCCAGCAGCTTGGGACTAGCGGGGGGGCTTAGAGAGACCCAGTACTTC. It codes for CASSLGLAGGLRETQYF. This chain links TRBV7-8 with TRBJ2-5; 16 bases are shared with TRBD2. V shed 3 bases and J 4 bases; nucleotides not matched to a gene: 5. The CDR3 sequence is 17 residues long. Per germline, CDR1 SGHVS and CDR2 FQNEAQ.

This clonotype has a count of ten or more. The gene calls are TRBV2 and TRBJ2-7; D is uncertain. V was cut by 3 bases and J by 1 base, with 10 bases left in between. Looked up from germline, CDR1 is SNHLY and CDR2 is FYNNEI. The CDR3 length is 14 residues. Here the CDR3 DNA reads TGTGCCAGCAGTGACCGAGGAAAGTCCTACGAGCAGTACTTC. Translating it yields CASSDRGKSYEQYF.